This entry describes one T cell receptor (beta chain). Its target is unknown. In each case, RNA was isolated and then reverse transcribed into cDNA as the sequencing template. Using immunoSEQ multiplex PCR, the repertoire was profiled, and TCRdb retains in-frame clones only, with some absent. The sample consists of some 130,000 clones, about 46% of them appearing once. The CDR3 consists of 14 residues. Germline loops: CDR1 SGHDT, CDR2 YYEEEE. V lost 2 bases to trimming and J lost 3 bases; unmatched junction nucleotides: 4. The data belong to a study of CD8+ T cells in alopecia areata. Findings and caveats of the study: Across lesional scalp, and particularly alopecia totalis/universalis, clonality surpassed that of normal scalp. Patients shared TCRs less clearly than mice did, possibly owing to HLA.

This rearrangement joins TRBV5-6 to TRBJ1-1; 7 bases match TRBD1. The sequence was collected from a human donor with alopecia areata. Here the sequenced sample was CD8+ T cells sorted from blood, taken at week 0. CDR3 coding DNA: TGTGCCAGCAGCTTAGGGGACAGCTACACTGAAGCTTTCTTT. This encodes CASSLGDSYTEAFF.